What follows are 3 T cell receptor beta chains derived from one specimen sequenced in a study of blood T cell repertoires in COVID-19 (dated by TCRdb to 2020 to 2021). Library preparation was by the immunoSEQ multiplex PCR assay. In its TCRdb copy, this immuneACCESS table keeps in-frame sequences only and misses some clones. Where compared with another copy, unresolved V genes explain less than half of these, and the others have no known cause. The sample profile shows about 75,000 clones; roughly 70% of them were found once. Jointly, the top ten make up 2.5% to 3% of the sample. The sequenced material came from peripheral blood. The receptors stem from a human donor with acute or convalescent COVID-19. The donor label of this sample is uncertain.

CDR3 in amino acids: CASSSSITGELFF. Written as DNA, the CDR3 is TGTGCCAGCAGCTCCTCTATAACCGGGGAGCTGTTTTTT. The chain employs TRBV7-2 and TRBJ2-2, with D uncertain. The CDR3 loop spans 13 amino acids. CDR1 is SGHTA and CDR2 is FQGNSA in the germline V gene. V gave up 4 bases and J gave up 5 bases, with 8 bases separating them.

The V and J genes are TRBV24-1 and TRBJ2-1, with unresolved D. The germline V and J ends were trimmed by 3 bases and 9 bases, with 11 bases remaining between them. The CDR3 spans 13 residues. The germline V gene has CDR1 KGHDR and CDR2 SFDVKD. The CDR3 here is CATSDPRAVEQFF. CDR3 sequence (DNA): TGTGCCACCAGTGATCCCCGAGCCGTTGAGCAGTTCTTC.

The genes are TRBV7-9 and TRBJ2-3; 7 nucleotides agree with TRBD2. Germline lookup yields CDR1 SEHNR and CDR2 FQNEAQ (reference sequence). CDR3 length: 16 amino acids. V shed 4 bases, J shed 0 bases, and the junction held 7 bases outside the gene matches. The CDR3 is CASSSVAGLSTDTQYF. CDR3 nucleotide sequence: TGTGCCAGCAGCTCGGTAGCGGGTCTCAGCACAGATACGCAGTATTTT.